The present entry profiles one T cell receptor (beta chain) with its context. The target antigen is unknown. The sample belongs to a study of T cell responses to AZD1222 COVID-19 vaccine. Generated by immunoSEQ multiplex PCR, the TCRdb table keeps only in-frame clones and is missing some. The table has around 110,000 clones, over 75% seen once. Overall study findings and caveats: Across the whole spike, CD4 TCRs peaked at regions 160-218 and 743-854. Unmutated variant regions are reportedly targeted by nearly half of spike-specific TCRs. Two AZD1222 administrations were followed by greater Spike-specific TCR breadth and depth. White British ancestry dominated among donors, who included more females, and clonal diversity was possibly underestimated.

The material was peripheral blood, obtained on day 0 of MenACWY control vaccination. The TCR comes from an adult in good health.

CDR3: CASRGTLNTEAFF. The CDR3 DNA reads TGTGCCAGCAGAGGTACCCTGAACACTGAAGCTTTCTTT. This rearrangement joins TRBV5-5 to TRBJ1-1; D remains ambiguous. The length of the CDR3 is 13 residues. The V gene lost 5 bases and the J gene lost 0 bases, with 8 bases spanning the gap. Germline CDR1 reads SGHKS; CDR2 reads YYEKEE (reference sequence).